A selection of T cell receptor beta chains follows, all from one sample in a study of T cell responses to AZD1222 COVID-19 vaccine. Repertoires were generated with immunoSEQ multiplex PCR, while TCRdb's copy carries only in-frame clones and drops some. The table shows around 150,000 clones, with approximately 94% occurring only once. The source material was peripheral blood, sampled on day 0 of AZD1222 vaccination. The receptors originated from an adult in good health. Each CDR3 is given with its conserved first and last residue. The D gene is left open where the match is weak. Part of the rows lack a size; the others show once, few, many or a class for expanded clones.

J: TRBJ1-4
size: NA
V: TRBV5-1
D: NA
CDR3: CASRIATNEKLFF
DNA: TGCGCCAGTCGTATTGCAACTAATGAAAAACTGTTTTTT

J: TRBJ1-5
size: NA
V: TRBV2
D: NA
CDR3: CASSRGSQPQHF
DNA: TGTGCCAGCAGCCGGGGGAGTCAGCCCCAGCATTTT

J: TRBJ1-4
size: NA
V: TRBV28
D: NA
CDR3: CATEGVEKLFF
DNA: TGTGCCACCGAAGGGGTTGAAAAACTGTTTTTT

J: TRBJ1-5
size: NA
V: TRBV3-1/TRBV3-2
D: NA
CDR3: CASSQASGGRGQPQHF
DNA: TGTGCCAGCAGCCAAGCTTCAGGAGGAAGGGGGCAGCCCCAGCATTTT

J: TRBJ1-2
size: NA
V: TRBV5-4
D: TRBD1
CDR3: CASSQTGAGNYGYTF
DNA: TGTGCCAGCAGCCAGACAGGGGCGGGCAACTATGGCTACACCTTC

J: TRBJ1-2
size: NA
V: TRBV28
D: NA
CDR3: CASSPGRGRYGYTF
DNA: TGTGCCAGCAGTCCGGGTAGGGGGAGGTATGGCTACACCTTC

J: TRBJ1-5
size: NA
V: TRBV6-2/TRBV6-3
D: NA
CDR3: CASSTGSASQPQHF
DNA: TGTGCCAGCAGTACCGGATCGGCGAGTCAGCCCCAGCATTTT

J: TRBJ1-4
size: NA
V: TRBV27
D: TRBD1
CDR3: CASSFLRRTGAEKLFF
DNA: TGTGCCAGCAGTTTTCTCCGGAGGACAGGGGCTGAAAAACTGTTTTTT

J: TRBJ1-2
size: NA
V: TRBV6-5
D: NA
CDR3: CASSYGEGLYGYTF
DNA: TGTGCCAGCAGTTATGGGGAGGGTTTATATGGCTACACCTTC

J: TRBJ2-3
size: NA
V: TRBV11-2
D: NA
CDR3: CASEMTGGTDTQYF
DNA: TGTGCCAGCGAGATGACGGGGGGCACAGATACGCAGTATTTT

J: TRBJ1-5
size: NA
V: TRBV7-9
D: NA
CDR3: CASSLEGFNQPQHF
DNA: TGTGCCAGCAGCTTAGAAGGGTTCAATCAGCCCCAGCATTTT

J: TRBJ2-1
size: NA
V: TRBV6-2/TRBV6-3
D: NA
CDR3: CASSYPRHEQFF
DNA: TGTGCCAGCAGTTACCCCCGGCATGAGCAGTTCTTC

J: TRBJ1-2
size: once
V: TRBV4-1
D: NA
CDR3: CASSEEATQGSYGYTF
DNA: TGCGCCAGCAGCGAAGAAGCAACACAGGGTTCCTATGGCTACACCTTC

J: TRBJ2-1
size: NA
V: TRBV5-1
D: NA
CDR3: CASSLDRDNEQFF
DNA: TGCGCCAGCAGCTTGGACAGGGACAATGAGCAGTTCTTC

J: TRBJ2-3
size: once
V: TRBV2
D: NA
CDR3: CASRYAQTDTQYF
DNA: TGTGCCAGCAGATACGCACAGACAGATACGCAGTATTTT

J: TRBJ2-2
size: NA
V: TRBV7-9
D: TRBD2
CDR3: CASTPGGLANTGELFF
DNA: TGTGCCAGCACCCCCGGCGGACTAGCGAACACCGGGGAGCTGTTTTTT

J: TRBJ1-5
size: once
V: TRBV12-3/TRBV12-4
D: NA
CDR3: CASSLVQGQPQHF
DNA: TGTGCCAGCAGTTTAGTACAGGGCCAGCCCCAGCATTTT

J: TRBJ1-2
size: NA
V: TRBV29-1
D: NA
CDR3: CSVESRDYGYTF
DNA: TGCAGCGTTGAGTCCAGGGACTATGGCTACACCTTC

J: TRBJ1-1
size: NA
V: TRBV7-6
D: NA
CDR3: CASSLSGGYLNTEAFF
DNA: TGTGCCAGCAGCTTATCGGGGGGCTACTTGAACACTGAAGCTTTCTTT

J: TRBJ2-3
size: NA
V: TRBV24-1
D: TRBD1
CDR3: CATAQGQSTDTQYF
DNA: TGTGCCACAGCTCAGGGACAGAGCACAGATACGCAGTATTTT

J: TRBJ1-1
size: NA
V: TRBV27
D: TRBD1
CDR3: CASSITTGGSTEAFF
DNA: TGTGCCAGCAGTATAACAACAGGGGGTAGTACTGAAGCTTTCTTT

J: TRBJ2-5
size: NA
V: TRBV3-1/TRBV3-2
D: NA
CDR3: CASSPGTPETQYF
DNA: TGTGCCAGCAGCCCTGGAACCCCAGAGACCCAGTACTTC

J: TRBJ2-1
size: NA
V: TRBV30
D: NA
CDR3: CAWNVGGEQFF
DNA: TGTGCCTGGAATGTAGGGGGAGAGCAGTTCTTC

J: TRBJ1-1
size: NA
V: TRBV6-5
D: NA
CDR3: CASSYGSAVEAFF
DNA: TGTGCCAGCAGTTACGGATCGGCGGTTGAAGCTTTCTTT

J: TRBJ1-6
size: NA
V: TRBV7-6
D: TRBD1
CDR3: CASSSYQGANSPLHF
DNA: TGTGCCAGCAGCTCATACCAGGGGGCCAATTCACCCCTCCACTTT

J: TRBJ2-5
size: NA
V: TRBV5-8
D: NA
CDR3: CASSLSLSGKYQETQYF
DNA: TGTGCCAGCAGCTTGAGTTTGTCAGGAAAATATCAAGAGACCCAGTACTTC

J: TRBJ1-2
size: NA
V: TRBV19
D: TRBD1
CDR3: CASSTGVRGRPYGYTF
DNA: TGTGCCAGTAGTACAGGTGTCAGGGGGCGACCCTATGGCTACACCTTC

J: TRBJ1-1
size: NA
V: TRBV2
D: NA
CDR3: CASIRFSNTEAFF
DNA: TGTGCCAGCATTCGGTTCAGTAACACTGAAGCTTTCTTT

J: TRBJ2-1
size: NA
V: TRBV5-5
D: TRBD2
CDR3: CASSSLAGGYNEQFF
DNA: TGTGCCAGCAGCTCATTAGCGGGGGGTTACAATGAGCAGTTCTTC

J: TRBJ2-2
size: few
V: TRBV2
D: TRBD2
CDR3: CASLDLGLAGGTGELFF
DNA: TGTGCCAGCCTCGACCTAGGACTAGCGGGAGGGACCGGGGAGCTGTTTTTT

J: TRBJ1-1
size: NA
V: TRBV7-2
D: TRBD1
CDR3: CASSFSVQGRTEAFF
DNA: TGTGCCAGCAGCTTTTCGGTACAGGGGAGGACTGAAGCTTTCTTT

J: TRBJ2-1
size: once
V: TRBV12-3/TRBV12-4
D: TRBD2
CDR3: CASSRGLVNEQFF
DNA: TGTGCCAGCAGCCGCGGACTAGTGAATGAGCAGTTCTTC

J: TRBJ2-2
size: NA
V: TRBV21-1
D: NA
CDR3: CASSKAPPKENTGELFF
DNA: TGTGCCAGCAGCAAAGCCCCCCCAAAAGAGAACACCGGGGAGCTGTTTTTT

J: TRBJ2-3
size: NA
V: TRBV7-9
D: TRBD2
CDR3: CASSLAQVAGGVTDTQYF
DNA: TGTGCCAGCAGCTTAGCGCAGGTAGCGGGGGGTGTGACAGATACGCAGTATTTT

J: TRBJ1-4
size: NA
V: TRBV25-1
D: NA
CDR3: CASSKRGVPTNEKLFF
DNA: TGTGCCAGCAGTAAAAGGGGGGTTCCAACTAATGAAAAACTGTTTTTT

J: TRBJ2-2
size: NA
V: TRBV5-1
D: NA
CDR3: CASSLVLNTGELFF
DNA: TGCGCCAGCAGCTTGGTTTTGAACACCGGGGAGCTGTTTTTT

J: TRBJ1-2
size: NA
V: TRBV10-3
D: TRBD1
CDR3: CAINEGQGLGGYTF
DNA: TGTGCCATCAACGAGGGACAGGGGTTGGGAGGCTACACCTTC

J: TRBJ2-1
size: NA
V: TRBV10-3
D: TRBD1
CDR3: CAISVGTGAYNEQFF
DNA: TGTGCCATCAGTGTAGGGACAGGAGCATACAATGAGCAGTTCTTC

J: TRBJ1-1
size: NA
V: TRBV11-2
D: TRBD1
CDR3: CASSGRRFGTELNTEAFF
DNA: TGTGCCAGCAGCGGCAGGCGTTTCGGGACAGAGCTGAACACTGAAGCTTTCTTT

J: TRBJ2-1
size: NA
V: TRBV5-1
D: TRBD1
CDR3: CASSYDRDHNEQFF
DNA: TGCGCCAGCAGCTACGACAGGGACCACAATGAGCAGTTCTTC